This entry concerns a single TCR beta chain. Antigen: not known. This sample was included in a study of identical twins. Whole-study results and caveats: Models underestimated TCR alpha sharing (out-of-frame) in monozygotic twins. Whereas memory repertoires showed no such difference, abundant cord blood beta clonotypes carried fewer insertions.

TCRdb independently ran MiXCR on the 5' RACE reads; one entry per CDR3 protein. Of hundreds of thousands of distinct CDR3 sequences in the sample, about a fifth are singletons; the top ten hold 0.48%. With 2 bases removed from V and 5 bases from J, the gap between germline ends came to 12 bases. The germline V gene has CDR1 SSHAT and CDR2 FNYEAQ (reference sequence). The CDR3 totals 15 residues. The data were also submitted as part of a second study, on yellow fever vaccine responses in identical twins.

This TCR derives from a woman younger than 35 in good health. The sequenced sample consisted of CD4+ T cells sorted from blood. The chain links TRBV7-7 to TRBJ1-4; D call uncertain. The CDR3 nucleotides are TGTGCCAGCAGCTTAACCGACGGGAGGAATGAAAAACTGTTTTTT. Protein product: CASSLTDGRNEKLFF.